This TCR beta chain was captured by sequencing in a study of breast tumors, draining lymph nodes, adjacent tissues. Study findings and constraints: Data only fit, rather than demonstrated, lymph node origin of most tumor T cells. Tumor repertoires ranked between lymph nodes and nontumor tissue in diversity, with V and J gene preferences. The data were judged consistent with most tumor T cells coming from lymph node and expanding in tumor. Luminal-like breast cancer showed significantly higher tumor–nontumor repertoire similarity than basal-like.

TCRdb reprocessed the multiplex PCR reads with MiXCR, giving one entry per CDR3 protein. The sample has fewer than 300,000 distinct CDR3 sequences, roughly 32% seen once. As for this clonotype: Its antigen remains unknown.

The lymph nodes were axillary draining lymph nodes from breast cancer patients. The source of this sequence is a female donor with breast cancer. Some clones in this sample may be carry-over from other donors' samples. Sequenced material: axillary lymph node tissue.

DNA of the CDR3: TGTGCCAGCAGTGAATGTCTTCTAGCGGGAGGGCAGGGCGAGACCCAGTACTTC. Protein: CASSECLLAGGQGETQYF. This chain links TRBV25-1 with TRBJ2-5; 12 bases are shared with TRBD2. CDR1 is MGHDK and CDR2 is SYGVNS in the germline V gene. The trim removed 1 base at V and 5 bases at J, leaving 11 bases unmatched. CDR3 length: 18 amino acids.